Each of the 3 T cell receptor beta chains below was sequenced from the same sample in a study of patients and donors after allogeneic stem cell transplantation. In TCRdb, the RT-PCR reads were re-called with MiXCR into one record per CDR3 protein. The sample has roughly 880,000 distinct CDR3 sequences, roughly 18% seen once. Sequencing was carried out using blood, either unsorted or a sorted T cell fraction (not recorded which). The receptors were gathered from a human donor who was either an allogeneic HSCT recipient or a stem cell or donor lymphocyte infusion donor (not recorded which). It is not recorded whose cells these are; they may come from a transplant donor.

This clonotype was counted between two and nine times. This rearrangement joins TRBV5-1 to TRBJ2-1, with 7 positions matching TRBD2. CDR3 length: 13 residues. V trimming: 0 bases; J trimming: 9 bases; junction bases outside the gene matches: 3. The V gene's germline CDR1 is SGHRS and CDR2 YFSETQ. The CDR3 DNA reads TGCGCCAGCAGCTTGGAGGGAGGGGTTGAGCAGTTCTTC. Protein product: CASSLEGGVEQFF.

The rearrangement joins TRBV7-9 to TRBJ2-7; 9 bases are a match to TRBD1. The V gene end was trimmed by 5 bases and the J gene end by 1 base; junction bases not matched to a gene: 9. The CDR3 is made up of 16 amino acids. Germline V CDR1 and CDR2: SEHNR, FQNEAQ (reference sequence). The CDR3 nucleotides are TGTGCCAGCAGCCGCGATGAGGGACAGGGTTCCTACGAGCAGTACTTC. Translation: CASSRDEGQGSYEQYF.

The V call is TRBV19, the J call TRBJ1-6; D is unresolved. CDR3 length: 13 amino acids. Germline values: CDR1 LNHDA, CDR2 SQIVND (reference sequence). V was cut by 1 base and J by 9 bases, with 7 bases left in between. In DNA, the CDR3 is TGTGCCAGTAGTATAGGCGAGTCTTCACCCCTCCACTTT. Its translation is CASSIGESSPLHF. The full variable domain, with the rest looked up from reference TRBV19 and TRBJ1-6, is DGGITQSPKYLFRKEGQNVTLSCEQNLNHDAMYWYRQDPGQGLRLIYYSQIVNDFQKGDIAEGYSVSREKKESFPLTVTSAQKNPTAFYLCASSIGESSPLHFGNGTRLTVT.